These 20 T cell receptor beta chains originate from one sample sequenced in a study of T cells after posttransplantation cyclophosphamide listed by TCRdb under 2016. The library was produced with the immunoSEQ multiplex PCR assay. This immuneACCESS table, as held by TCRdb, lists in-frame sequences with V and J called but not all clones. Of the missing ones, under half trace to an unresolved V gene in checked studies; the others have no known cause. Across this sample there are 21,000 or so clones, with roughly 85% seen only once. The ten most abundant clones make up roughly 2.2% of the sample. The control cohort was about 11 patients given myeloablative marrow transplants with methotrexate plus a calcineurin inhibitor, sampled 1 year after transplant. The source material was PBMCs, sampled approximately 360 days after allogeneic stem cell transplant with calcineurin inhibitor and methotrexate. The source of these receptors is a female patient younger than 45 who received an allogeneic stem cell transplant from an unrelated donor, was CMV-positive, and had acute and chronic GVHD. Some T cells present after a transplant may be cells of the graft donor.

CDR3 in DNA: TGTGCCAGCTCGCGATATGGCTCCTCGGGGGAAGGCTACACCTTC. It is translated as CASSRYGSSGEGYTF. The chain carries TRBV18 and TRBJ1-2; D possibly corresponds to TRBD1 (5 bases). The germline CDR1 and CDR2 sequences are KGHSH and LQKENI. Trimming shortened V by 6 bases and J by 8 bases, and 22 bases separated the two germline ends. CDR3 length: 15 amino acids.

V usage is TRBV28 and J usage is TRBJ2-1; a possible D gene is TRBD1 (6 bases). The ends were cut back, 3 bases at V and 3 bases at J, with 12 bases in the middle. There are 15 residues in the CDR3. Per the germline V gene, CDR1 is MDHEN and CDR2 is SYDVKM. CDR3 in DNA: TGTGCCAGCAGTTTTACAGGGAAGCTCTACAATGAGCAGTTCTTC. It yields the protein CASSFTGKLYNEQFF.

This clone was found a few times. The J gene is TRBJ1-5, the V gene TRBV10-1; D is uncertain. CDR1 is WNHNN and CDR2 is SYGVQD in the germline V gene (reference sequence). This CDR3 region has 13 residues. Deletions cut 4 bases from V and 7 bases from J, with 11 bases between. The CDR3 DNA is TGCGCCAGCAGTGCGGCCGGCGGGCAGCCCCAGCATTTT. It encodes CASSAAGGQPQHF.

The chain links TRBV6-5 to TRBJ1-1; 9 nucleotides agree with TRBD1. CDR3 length: 14 residues. Unmatched junction bases numbered 5, after V lost 6 bases and J lost 3 bases. The germline gives CDR1 MNHEY, CDR2 SVGAGI. The CDR3 is CASRRDRDDTEAFF. The CDR3 DNA reads as TGTGCCAGCAGAAGGGACAGGGACGACACTGAAGCTTTCTTT.

The rearrangement links TRBV9 to TRBJ1-1; TRBD1 is a possible D gene (5 bases). CDR3 length equals 15 residues. Between the trimmed V and J ends, which lost 0 bases and 1 base, there was a span of 10 bases. CDR1 and CDR2 (germline): SGDLS, YYNGEE. The CDR3 DNA is TGTGCCAGCAGCGTAGGCCAGGGAACGAACACTGAAGCTTTCTTT. Translating gives CASSVGQGTNTEAFF.

The chain has TRBV6-1 and TRBJ1-5; 8 positions agree with TRBD1. Germline trimming cut 4 bases from V and 4 bases from J; bases unmatched to any gene: 6. There are 15 residues in the CDR3. CDR1 and CDR2 from the germline V gene are MNHNS and SASEGT. CDR3 residues: CASSVERQGNQPQHF. The CDR3 DNA follows: TGTGCCAGCAGTGTAGAGAGACAGGGGAATCAGCCCCAGCATTTT.

The V gene is TRBV11-2, the J gene TRBJ2-7, with 8 bases lining up with TRBD1. CDR1 is SGHAT and CDR2 is FQNNGV in the germline V gene. Trimming took 4 bases from V and 3 from J; bases not matched to a gene: 11. The CDR3 is 16 residues long. The CDR3: CASSSPHGTGYYEQYF. CDR3 coding DNA: TGTGCCAGCAGCTCACCCCACGGGACAGGCTACTACGAGCAGTACTTC.

This rearrangement joins TRBV27 to TRBJ1-2; 7 positions match TRBD1. Germline CDR1 reads MNHEY; CDR2 reads SMNVEV (reference sequence). Trimming cost V 1 base and J 3 bases; bases outside gene matches: 8. The CDR3 loop spans 16 amino acids. In DNA form, the CDR3 reads TGTGCCAGCAGTTTATTTCCACCCAGGGGGTACTATGGCTACACCTTC. This sequence encodes CASSLFPPRGYYGYTF.

This clone has just one count. This sequence joins TRBV5-1 and TRBJ1-4; the D is unclear. Looked up from germline, CDR1 is SGHRS and CDR2 is YFSETQ. V gave up 4 bases and J gave up 5 bases, with 15 bases separating them. This CDR3 has 15 amino acids. CDR3 region: CASSPSSGLNEKLFF. The CDR3 DNA reads TGCGCCAGCAGCCCATCGTCTGGACTAAATGAAAAACTGTTTTTT.

Regarding this clone: The junction shows a germline mismatch at one end, possibly a read error. Other DNA sequences in the sample encode the same CDR3. The rearrangement links TRBV28 to TRBJ1-2; a possible D gene is TRBD1 (6 bases). Germline-derived CDR1 and CDR2 are MDHEN and SYDVKM. The CDR3 is made up of 15 amino acids. In nucleotides, the CDR3 is TGTGCCAGCAGTACCCCCAGGACAGACAACTATGGTTACACCTTC. This encodes CASSTPRTDNYGYTF.

The chain couples TRBV7-9 to TRBJ1-6, with D maybe TRBD1 (5 bases). CDR3 length: 12 residues. Germline lookup yields CDR1 SEHNR and CDR2 FQNEAQ (reference sequence). Trimming took 4 bases from V and 13 from J, leaving 11 bases between them. The CDR3 sequence is CASSWAGQPLHF. The CDR3 bases are TGTGCCAGCAGCTGGGCAGGGCAGCCCCTCCACTTT.

This sequence joins TRBV29-1 and TRBJ2-5; tentatively, D is TRBD2 (7 bases). The CDR3 runs 14 residues. Germline CDR1 is SQVTM and CDR2 is ANQGSEA. Trimming shortened V by 4 bases and J by 2 bases, and 14 bases separated the two germline ends. The CDR3 spells CSVARGALQETQYF. As DNA, the CDR3 is TGCAGCGTTGCTCGGGGGGCCCTTCAAGAGACCCAGTACTTC.

The chain has TRBV25-1 and TRBJ1-3; D possibly corresponds to TRBD1 (5 bases). CDR3 size: 16 residues. V gave up 3 bases and J gave up 4 bases, with 16 bases separating them. Germline values: CDR1 MGHDK, CDR2 SYGVNS. CDR3 sequence reads: CASSDWEGLGGNTIYF. CDR3 DNA sequence: TGTGCCAGCAGTGATTGGGAGGGGCTGGGGGGAAACACCATATATTTT.

A few counts support this clone. The chain couples TRBV10-1 to TRBJ2-1, with 8 nucleotides matching TRBD2. This CDR3 comprises 15 residues. Germline-derived CDR1 and CDR2 are WNHNN and SYGVQD (reference sequence). J lost 5 bases, V lost 4 bases, and 7 bases had no gene match. The CDR3 reads CASSGSSGAHNEQFF. Written as DNA, the CDR3 is TGCGCCAGCAGTGGGAGTAGCGGGGCACACAATGAGCAGTTCTTC.

The chain has TRBV28 and TRBJ1-2; TRBD1 matches at 11 bases. V trimming: 4 bases; J trimming: 7 bases; junction bases outside the gene matches: 5. The CDR3 runs to 14 residues. The V gene's germline CDR1 is MDHEN and CDR2 SYDVKM. This CDR3 is CASSSGQGVGGYTF. The CDR3 DNA follows: TGTGCCAGCAGTTCGGGACAGGGGGTGGGTGGCTACACCTTC.

The chain has TRBV6-5 and TRBJ2-5; weak D call: TRBD1 (5 bases). The CDR3 loop spans 14 amino acids. V was trimmed by 6 bases and J by 4 bases, leaving 15 bases between them. CDR1 is MNHEY, CDR2 SVGAGI, per germline. CDR3: CASRGAGVGETQYF. The CDR3 DNA sequence: TGTGCCAGCAGAGGGGCCGGTGTAGGAGAGACCCAGTACTTC.

The chain recombines TRBV30 with TRBJ2-1; D is possibly TRBD2 (6 bases). This CDR3 contains 13 residues. V gave up 5 bases and J gave up 1 base, with 9 bases separating them. CDR1 and CDR2 from the germline V gene are GTSNPN and SVGIG (reference sequence). CDR3: CAWGGRSYNEQFF. CDR3 bases: TGTGCCTGGGGGGGGAGGTCCTACAATGAGCAGTTCTTC.

The chain carries TRBV7-3 and TRBJ1-2, with a tentative D call TRBD1 (5 bases). This CDR3 comprises 13 residues. V was pared by 2 bases and J by 4 bases, with 8 bases between. Per germline, CDR1 SGHTA and CDR2 FQGTGA. The DNA of the CDR3 is TGTGCCAGCAGCTTATCGCAGGGCTATGGCTACACCTTC. Its protein is CASSLSQGYGYTF. The full variable domain, completed using reference TRBV7-3 and TRBJ1-2, is GAGVSQTPSNKVTEKGKYVELRCDPISGHTALYWYRQSLGQGPEFLIYFQGTGAADDSGLPNDRFFAVRPEGSVSTLKIQRTERGDSAVYLCASSLSQGYGYTFGSGTRLTVV.

The chain joins TRBV7-6 to TRBJ1-2; D not resolved. Germline CDR1 and CDR2: SGHVS and FNYEAQ. There are 13 residues in the CDR3. The V end was cut by 2 bases, the J end by 6 bases, with 10 bases between. CDR3 sequence reads: CASSLIGRDGYTF. The CDR3, as DNA: TGTGCCAGCAGCTTAATTGGTCGAGATGGCTACACCTTC.

The gene calls are TRBV27 and TRBJ2-2; 7 bases are shared with TRBD1. After removal of 5 bases from V and 6 bases from J, the junction contained 6 bases not matched to a gene. The CDR3 loop spans 14 amino acids. In germline, CDR1 is MNHEY, CDR2 SMNVEV (reference sequence). The CDR3 DNA follows: TGTGCCAGCAGTCTCGACCAGGGGGCCGGGGAGCTGTTTTTT. Amino acid sequence: CASSLDQGAGELFF.